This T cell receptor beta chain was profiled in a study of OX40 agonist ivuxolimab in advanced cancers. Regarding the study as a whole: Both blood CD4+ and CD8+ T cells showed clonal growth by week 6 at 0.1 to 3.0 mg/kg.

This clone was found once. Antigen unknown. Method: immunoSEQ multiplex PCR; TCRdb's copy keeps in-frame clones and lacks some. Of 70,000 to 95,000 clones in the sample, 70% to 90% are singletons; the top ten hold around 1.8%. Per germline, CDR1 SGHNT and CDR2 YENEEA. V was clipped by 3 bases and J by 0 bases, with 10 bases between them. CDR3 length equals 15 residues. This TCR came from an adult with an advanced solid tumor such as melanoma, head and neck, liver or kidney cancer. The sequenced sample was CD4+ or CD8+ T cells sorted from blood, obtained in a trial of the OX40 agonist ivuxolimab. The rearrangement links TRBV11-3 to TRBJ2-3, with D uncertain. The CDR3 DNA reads TGTGCCAGCAGCTTCGGTGGGGTTAGCACAGATACGCAGTATTTT. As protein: CASSFGGVSTDTQYF.